The rows below give T cell receptor beta chains drawn from one sample of a study of control samples from healthy donors and cancer patients. The method was immunoSEQ multiplex PCR; TCRdb's version includes in-frame clones alone and lacks a portion of them. The table for this sample gives some 190,000 clones. The sequenced sample was blood. The receptor set was obtained from a woman in her 30s in good health. CDR3s include the opening cysteine and the closing phenylalanine or tryptophan. A D gene is named only where the DNA matches it firmly.

j_call,d_call,v_call,cdr3_nt,cdr3_aa
TRBJ2-3,TRBD2,TRBV5-1,TGCGCCAGCAGCTTGAACCCTAGCGGGGGGTCAGATACGCAGTATTTT,CASSLNPSGGSDTQYF
TRBJ2-7,TRBD1,TRBV6-6,TGTGCCAGCCGGGAGGACAGGGGAGCGCCCGAGCAGTACTTC,CASREDRGAPEQYF
TRBJ1-2,-,TRBV29-1,TGCAGCGCTCCCACGGAGAGTGGCTACACCTTC,CSAPTESGYTF
TRBJ2-5,TRBD2,TRBV6-2/TRBV6-3,TGTGCCAGCAGTTCCCAGATAGCGGGGGGTATTAAAGAGACCCAGTACTTC,CASSSQIAGGIKETQYF
TRBJ2-5,-,TRBV7-3,TGTGCCAGCAGCTTAACGGCCCAAGAGACCCAGTACTTC,CASSLTAQETQYF
TRBJ1-1,-,TRBV4-2,TGTGCCAGCAGCCAGGCTCAGGGGGAAGCTTTCTTT,CASSQAQGEAFF
TRBJ2-7,-,TRBV2,TGTGCCAGCAGCGGTTCAGGGAATTACGAGCAGTACTTC,CASSGSGNYEQYF
TRBJ2-7,-,TRBV5-1,TGCGCCAGCAGCAATGAACAGGGACTCCTCTACGAGCAGTACTTC,CASSNEQGLLYEQYF
TRBJ1-1,-,TRBV5-1,TGCGCCAGCAGCCGGACAGCCTCTGAAGCTTTCTTT,CASSRTASEAFF
TRBJ1-2,TRBD1,TRBV13,TGTGCCAGCAGTTTCACCTTAGGGGGCGACTATGGCTACACCTTC,CASSFTLGGDYGYTF
TRBJ2-1,-,TRBV24-1,TGTGCCACCAGTGATTTAAGACGGGGTACAGGGTCCCACAATGAGCAGTTCTTC,CATSDLRRGTGSHNEQFF
TRBJ1-1,-,TRBV5-1,TGCGCCAGCAGCACACAGGGGAACACTGAAGCTTTCTTT,CASSTQGNTEAFF
TRBJ1-2,-,TRBV7-2,TGTGCCAGCAGCCAACAAAATAACTATGGCTACACCTTC,CASSQQNNYGYTF
TRBJ1-4,-,TRBV29-1,TGCAGCGTTGCCCCCAGGCTGGCTAATGAAAAACTGTTTTTT,CSVAPRLANEKLFF
TRBJ2-2,TRBD2,TRBV2,TGTGCCAGCAGTCTCGGGAGGTTGGGAACCGGGGAGCTGTTTTTT,CASSLGRLGTGELFF
TRBJ1-1,-,TRBV30,TGTGCCTGGAGTGTAGTTAGGGGGACTGAAGCTTTCTTT,CAWSVVRGTEAFF
TRBJ2-7,-,TRBV6-5,TGTGCCAGCAGTTACGGTACAGGAAGATCCTACGAGCAGTACTTC,CASSYGTGRSYEQYF
TRBJ2-5,TRBD2,TRBV19,TGTGCCAGTAGCAAACTAGCGGGGGGCCGCGGTGAGACCCAGTACTTC,CASSKLAGGRGETQYF
TRBJ1-4,-,TRBV7-8,TGTGCCAGCAGCTTAGGGCCTCTATTGGTCGTGGAAAAACTGTTTTTT,CASSLGPLLVVEKLFF
TRBJ1-2,-,TRBV6-5,TGTGCCAGCCGTAGAGATAACTATGGCTACACCTTC,CASRRDNYGYTF
TRBJ2-1,-,TRBV3-1/TRBV3-2,TGTGCCAGCAGCCCCACAAAGGACCGGTATGAGCAGTTCTTC,CASSPTKDRYEQFF
TRBJ2-7,-,TRBV7-8,TGTGCCAGCGGAGAGTACGAGCAGTACTTC,CASGEYEQYF
TRBJ2-1,TRBD2,TRBV3-1/TRBV3-2,TGTGCCAGCAGCCAAGACCCTAGCGGGTACAATGAGCAGTTCTTC,CASSQDPSGYNEQFF
TRBJ2-2,-,TRBV19,TGTGCCAGTAGTAAGGTTGGCAGGGTCACTTCGAACACCGGGGAGCTGTTTTTT,CASSKVGRVTSNTGELFF
TRBJ2-1,-,TRBV4-3,TGCGCCAGTAGCCAACAGGACTACAATGAGCAGTTCTTC,CASSQQDYNEQFF
TRBJ1-5,-,TRBV7-9,TGTGCCAGCAGCTTAGGCGTAGGCGGCAATCAGCCCCAGCATTTT,CASSLGVGGNQPQHF
TRBJ2-2,-,TRBV27,TGTGCCAGCAGTACAGGCACCGGGGAGCTGTTTTTT,CASSTGTGELFF
TRBJ1-1,-,TRBV6-5,TGTGCCAGCAGGCACTACCTGGACACTGAAGCTTTCTTT,CASRHYLDTEAFF
TRBJ2-1,TRBD1,TRBV29-1,TGCAGCGTTGTCAGACAGGGCCTATACAATGAGCAGTTCTTC,CSVVRQGLYNEQFF
TRBJ1-1,TRBD1,TRBV7-8,TGTGCCAGCAGCTTGGTAAGGGGGCAAGGCACTGAAGCTTTCTTT,CASSLVRGQGTEAFF
TRBJ2-1,TRBD1,TRBV4-3,TGCGCCAGCAGCCAAGATCGGACAGGGAGGTATAATGAGCAGTTCTTC,CASSQDRTGRYNEQFF
TRBJ2-7,-,TRBV6-2/TRBV6-3,TGTGCCAGCAGTTACTACGGTCCCTCCTACGAGCAGTACTTC,CASSYYGPSYEQYF
TRBJ2-3,-,TRBV6-5,TGTGCCAGCGGCGGGGCCGGCGGCACAGATACGCAGTATTTT,CASGGAGGTDTQYF